This TCR beta chain was documented in a study of T cells in Graves' hyperthyroidism and ophthalmopathy. Study-wide points: Ophthalmopathy and stable hyperthyroidism were separated by a 13 V-J model. Blood held most thyroid clonotypes expanded above 0.001 frequency.

Stable Graves' hyperthyroidism meant no ophthalmopathy progression within 18 months. This clonotype was seen many times. Its target is unknown. RNA transcripts served as the template for amplifying TCR beta CDR3 regions. The HTBI primer set drove a first-round RT-PCR of the TCR CDR3. Each CDR3 protein is one row after TCRdb ran MiXCR on the multiplex PCR reads. Counted here are approximately 320,000 distinct CDR3 sequences, approximately 15% occurring once; the ten biggest clones make up approximately 33%. The CDR3 covers 15 residues. Germline V gene data show CDR1 as SGHTA and CDR2 as FQGNSA. Trimming left V 3 bases short and J 9 bases short, with 20 bases between.

The receptor's source is a man under 40 with Graves' hyperthyroidism. The specimen sequenced was blood. The chain has TRBV7-2 and TRBJ2-5; maybe TRBD1 (5 bases). CDR3 sequence: CASSFIGAHMASQYF. The DNA for the CDR3 is TGTGCCAGCAGCTTCATTGGGGCCCACATGGCGTCCCAGTACTTC.